This TCR beta chain came from a study of preoperative IRX-2 immunotherapy in early breast cancer. Treatment denoted: preoperative locoregional IRX-2 cytokine immunotherapy. Preoperative locoregional IRX-2 cytokine immunotherapy was tested in the phase Ib source study. The table lists this clone with a few counts. TCRdb keeps only in-frame clones here, not all; method: immunoSEQ multiplex PCR. This table has around 38,000 clones, 70% to 85% appearing once. Sequencing used tumor tissue, obtained after IRX-2 immunotherapy. This TCR derives from a human donor with breast cancer.

CDR3 nucleotides: TGTGCCAGCACACGGGGGGGAAACACCATATATTTT. Amino acid sequence: CASTRGGNTIYF. V and J are TRBV12-5 and TRBJ1-3, with a weak D call TRBD1 (5 bases). The V gene's germline CDR1 is LGHNT and CDR2 FRNRAP. The CDR3 has 12 amino acids.